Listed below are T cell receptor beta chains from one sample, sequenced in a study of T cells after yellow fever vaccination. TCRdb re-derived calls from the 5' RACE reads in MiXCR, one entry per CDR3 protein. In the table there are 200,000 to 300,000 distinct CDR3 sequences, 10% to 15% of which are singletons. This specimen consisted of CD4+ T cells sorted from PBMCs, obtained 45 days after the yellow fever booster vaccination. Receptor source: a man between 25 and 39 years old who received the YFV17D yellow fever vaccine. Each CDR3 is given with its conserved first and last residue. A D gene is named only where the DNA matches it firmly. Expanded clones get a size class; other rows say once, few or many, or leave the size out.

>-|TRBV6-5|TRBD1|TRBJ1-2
CASSSPTGRYGYTF
TGTGCCAGCAGTTCACCGACAGGGCGGTATGGCTACACCTTC
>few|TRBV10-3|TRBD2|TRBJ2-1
CASSRVEGTSGRNEQFF
TGTGCCAGCAGTCGAGTCGAAGGGACTAGCGGGAGGAATGAGCAGTTCTTC
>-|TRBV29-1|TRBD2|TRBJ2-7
CSAGLAGEDEQYF
TGCAGCGCTGGACTAGCGGGAGAGGACGAGCAGTACTTC
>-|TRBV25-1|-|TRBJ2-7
CASSESVNYYEQYF
TGTGCCAGCAGTGAATCGGTCAATTACTACGAGCAGTACTTC
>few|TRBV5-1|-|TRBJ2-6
CASSLALGFGANVLTF
TGCGCCAGCAGCTTGGCTCTGGGGTTTGGGGCCAACGTCCTGACTTTC
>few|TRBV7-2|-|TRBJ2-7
CASSLVRNGHYEQYF
TGTGCCAGCAGCCTTGTCAGGAACGGACACTACGAGCAGTACTTC
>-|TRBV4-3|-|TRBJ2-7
CPSSQSRTMGFYEQYF
TGCCCCAGCAGCCAGAGCCGGACAATGGGATTCTACGAGCAGTACTTC
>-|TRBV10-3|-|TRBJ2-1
CAISPSASDNEQFF
TGTGCCATCAGTCCTAGCGCCAGTGACAATGAGCAGTTCTTC
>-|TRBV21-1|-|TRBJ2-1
CASSKVWGEGLNEQFF
TGTGCCAGCAGCAAAGTGTGGGGGGAGGGCTTAAATGAGCAGTTCTTC
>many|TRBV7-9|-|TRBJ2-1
CASSLISWGRSNEQFF
TGTGCCAGCAGCTTAATATCTTGGGGGAGGAGCAATGAGCAGTTCTTC
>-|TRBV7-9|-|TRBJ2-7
CASSLAHGGSSYEQYF
TGTGCCAGCAGCTTAGCCCATGGTGGAAGCTCCTACGAGCAGTACTTC
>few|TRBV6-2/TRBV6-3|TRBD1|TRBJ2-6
CASSKDRGTGANVLTF
TGTGCCAGCAGTAAAGACAGGGGGACCGGGGCCAACGTCCTGACTTTC
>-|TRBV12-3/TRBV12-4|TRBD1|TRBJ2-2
CASSSARTGDTGELFF
TGTGCCAGCAGTTCCGCCAGGACAGGGGACACCGGGGAGCTGTTTTTT
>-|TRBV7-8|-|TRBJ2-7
CASSFVGGTYEQYF
TGTGCCAGCAGCTTCGTTGGGGGGACCTACGAGCAGTACTTC
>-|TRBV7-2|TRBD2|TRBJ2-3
CAGRGSGSFTDTQYF
TGTGCCGGTAGGGGTAGCGGGAGTTTCACAGATACGCAGTATTTT
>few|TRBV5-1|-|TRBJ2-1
CASRKDTDNEQFF
TGCGCCAGCAGAAAGGACACCGACAATGAGCAGTTCTTC
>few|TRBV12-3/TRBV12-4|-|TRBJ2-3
CASSPIGGPTDTQYF
TGTGCCAGCAGCCCCATCGGCGGGCCCACAGATACGCAGTATTTT
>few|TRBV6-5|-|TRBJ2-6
CASTPGRRNSGANVLTF
TGTGCCAGCACCCCCGGAAGGCGGAACTCTGGGGCCAACGTCCTGACTTTC
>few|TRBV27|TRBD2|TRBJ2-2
CASSSTAGGGGELFF
TGTGCCAGCAGTTCTACGGCGGGAGGAGGCGGGGAGCTGTTTTTT
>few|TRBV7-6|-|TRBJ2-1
CASSLYGQYNEQFF
TGTGCCAGCAGCTTATACGGACAGTACAATGAGCAGTTCTTC
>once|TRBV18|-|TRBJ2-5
CASSRRFQETQYF
TGTGCCAGCTCCCGTCGGTTCCAAGAGACCCAGTACTTC
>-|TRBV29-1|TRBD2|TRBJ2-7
CSVSPWTSNSYEQYF
TGCAGCGTTTCTCCCTGGACTAGCAACTCCTACGAGCAGTACTTC
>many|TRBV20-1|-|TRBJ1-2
CSASERQDDGYTF
TGCAGTGCTAGCGAAAGACAGGACGATGGCTACACCTTC
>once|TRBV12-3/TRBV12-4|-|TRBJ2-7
CASSPSGLSYEQYF
TGTGCCAGCAGCCCTTCAGGGTTGTCATACGAGCAGTACTTC
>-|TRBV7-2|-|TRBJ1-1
CASRDTKAFF
TGTGCCAGCAGGGACACTAAAGCTTTCTTT
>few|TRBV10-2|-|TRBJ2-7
CASSESRAGQSDYEQYF
TGCGCCAGCAGTGAGTCGAGAGCCGGACAGAGTGACTACGAGCAGTACTTC
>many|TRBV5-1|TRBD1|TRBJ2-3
CASRKGQGSMGTQYF
TGCGCCAGCAGAAAAGGACAGGGGAGCATGGGTACGCAGTATTTT
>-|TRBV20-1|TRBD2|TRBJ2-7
CSARLAGAYEQYF
TGCAGTGCTAGACTAGCGGGGGCCTACGAGCAGTACTTC
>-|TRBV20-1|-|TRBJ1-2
CSAGEGAGYGYTF
TGCAGTGCTGGGGAGGGCGCCGGCTATGGCTACACCTTC
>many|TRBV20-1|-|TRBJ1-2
CSAGGGYGYTF
TGCAGTGCTGGGGGGGGTTATGGCTACACCTTC
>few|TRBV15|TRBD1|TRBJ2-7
CATSTLRQGNEQYF
TGTGCCACCAGCACGTTGAGACAGGGTAACGAGCAGTACTTC
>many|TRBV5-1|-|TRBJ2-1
CASSYGSSSYNEQFF
TGCGCCAGCAGCTATGGATCTAGCTCCTACAATGAGCAGTTCTTC
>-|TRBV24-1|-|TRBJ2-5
CATSDWDSGTQYF
TGTGCCACCAGTGATTGGGACTCAGGGACCCAGTACTTC
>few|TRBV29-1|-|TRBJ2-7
CSVRTGAYEQYF
TGCAGCGTTAGGACGGGGGCCTACGAGCAGTACTTC
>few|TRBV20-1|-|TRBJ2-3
CSAVGTDTQYF
TGCAGTGCTGTGGGAACAGATACGCAGTATTTT
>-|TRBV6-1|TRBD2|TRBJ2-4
CASSPGTSGGLAKNIQYF
TGTGCCAGCAGCCCGGGGACTAGCGGAGGTCTAGCCAAAAACATTCAGTACTTC
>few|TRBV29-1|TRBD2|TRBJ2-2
CSVEHSGTSVPGELFF
TGCAGCGTGGAACACTCCGGGACTAGCGTCCCCGGGGAGCTGTTTTTT
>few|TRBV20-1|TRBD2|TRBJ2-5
CSAKRPGGETQYF
TGCAGTGCTAAGCGCCCGGGGGGAGAGACCCAGTACTTC
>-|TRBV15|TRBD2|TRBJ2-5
CATSRDLAGVGETQYF
TGTGCCACCAGCAGAGACCTAGCGGGAGTAGGAGAGACCCAGTACTTC
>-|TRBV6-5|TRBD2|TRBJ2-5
CASSYSNTPGGETQYF
TGTGCCAGCAGTTACTCAAACACCCCGGGAGGGGAGACCCAGTACTTC
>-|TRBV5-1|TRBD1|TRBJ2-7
CASSLGQGMNEQYF
TGCGCCAGCAGCTTGGGACAGGGCATGAACGAGCAGTACTTC
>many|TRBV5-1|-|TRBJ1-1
CASSRTTGPTASNSGITEAFF
TGCGCCAGCAGTAGAACCACCGGGCCTACCGCCTCGAATTCTGGGATCACTGAAGCTTTCTTT
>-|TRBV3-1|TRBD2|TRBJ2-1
CASSQDSTSGGGEQFF
TGTGCCAGCAGCCAAGATTCGACTAGCGGGGGCGGGGAGCAGTTCTTC
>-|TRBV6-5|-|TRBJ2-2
CASSYSFWESGELFF
TGTGCCAGCAGTTACTCGTTCTGGGAGAGCGGGGAGCTGTTTTTT
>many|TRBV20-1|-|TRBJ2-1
CSARTQLDEQFF
TGCAGTGCCCGTACACAGTTGGATGAGCAGTTCTTC
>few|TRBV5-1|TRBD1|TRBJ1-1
CASRIDREAITF
TGCGCCAGCAGGATTGACAGGGAGGCAATAACCTTT
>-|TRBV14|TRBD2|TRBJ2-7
CASSRTILGLAVSSNFYEQYF
TGTGCCAGCAGCCGCACAATCCTTGGACTAGCCGTCTCTTCAAACTTCTACGAGCAGTACTTC
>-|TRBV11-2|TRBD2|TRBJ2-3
CASSLGLASGRYDTQYF
TGTGCCAGCAGCTTGGGGCTGGCTAGCGGGAGGTACGATACGCAGTATTTT
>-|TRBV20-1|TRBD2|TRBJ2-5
CSATSGSTFRTQYF
TGCAGTGCGACTAGCGGGAGCACGTTTAGGACCCAGTACTTC
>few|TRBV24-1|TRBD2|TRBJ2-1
CATSDSGAGSYNEQFF
TGTGCCACCAGTGATAGCGGGGCTGGCTCCTACAATGAGCAGTTCTTC
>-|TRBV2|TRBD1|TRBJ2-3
CASSADREVDTQYF
TGTGCCAGCAGTGCGGACAGGGAGGTAGATACGCAGTATTTT
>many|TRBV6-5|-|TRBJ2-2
CASSYRVTGELFF
TGTGCCAGCAGTTACAGAGTTACCGGGGAGCTGTTTTTT
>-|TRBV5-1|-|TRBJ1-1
CASSLGGEVGTEAFF
TGCGCCAGCAGCTTGGGAGGGGAGGTGGGCACTGAAGCTTTCTTT